This TCR beta chain was profiled in a study of blood T cells in healthy people across ages (dated by TCRdb to between 2014 and 2017). With regard to the full study: In model experiments, template switching captured about one uniquely barcoded TCR beta cDNA molecule for every two T cells. The study measured age-related changes in TCR beta repertoire diversity using deep sequencing normalized with unique cDNA molecular identifiers. Donors were grouped into four age groups: young (average approximately 15 years), middle-aged (approximately 41), aged (roughly 67) and long-lived (just over 80). Donors of different ages were randomly distributed across sequencing lanes to avoid experimental bias. Using the same blood draw, the study looked at two additional independent replicas of 1 million unique cDNA reads for two donors, one aged 18 to 30 and the other aged 80 or older. Study-level results and caveats: Since profiling was done on bulk unsorted PBMCs, naive and antigen-experienced compartments could not be conclusively compared. A strong correlation was found between observed TCR beta diversity and the percentage of naive T cells measured by flow cytometry. Compared with the aged group, the long-lived group had more naive CD4+ T cells, fewer expanded clones and increased TCR diversity, a pattern suggesting age selection. Estimates of total diversity from one million sequenced T cells were regarded as lower bounds and underestimates. As age increased, observed TCR beta diversity per million T cells dropped in a roughly linear way, and a significant reduction was already evident by age 40. Because the CMV infection status of the donors was unknown, age-related changes in expanded clonotypes may potentially have been confounded.

Systemically healthy Caucasian individuals from Russia, 39 in total and aged about 6 to 100 years, were included as donors. Roughly 9 milliliters of peripheral blood were drawn from each donor into EDTA-treated Vacutainer tubes. Ficoll-Paque density-gradient centrifugation was used to isolate PBMCs, with at least 6.5 million per sample. Trizol reagent was used to extract total RNA from PBMCs, with at least 6 micrograms per sample. Naive CD45RAhigh/CD27high T cell percentages were measured by flow cytometry on a PBMC aliquot from every donor. Per the germline V gene, MDHEN is the CDR1 and SYDVKM is the CDR2. The CDR3 measures 12 amino acids from cysteine to phenylalanine. The sequence is cut down to CDR3 DNA, 36 bases in frame from base 1. Between the V and J ends, shortened by 5 bases and 12 bases respectively, the junction contains 14 bases. Preparation of the library involved 5' RACE. The sequencing machine was an Illumina HiSeq 2500. A second PCR of roughly 6 to 11 cycles was performed with a sample-barcoded 5' primer and a J-beta primer mix. Each TCR beta cDNA molecule received a unique molecular identifier from a template-switch 5' adaptor carrying 12 random nucleotides. At least 2.5 million CDR3-containing paired-end reads were obtained from each sample. First-strand cDNA was synthesized from all RNA with the Mint cDNA synthesis kit, primed by a TRBC-specific oligonucleotide. Following uracil-DNA glycosylase treatment, all cDNA underwent a first 18-cycle PCR with the universal primers M1SS and BC2_uni_R. In the authors' own workflow: For normalization, 1 million high-quality reads, each with a distinct molecular identifier, were randomly selected from each sample. Reads sharing molecular identifiers were discarded rather than binned into consensus sequences. MiTCR, run with a Q25 quality threshold and the strictest error-elimination algorithm, handled CDR3 identification, clonotype clustering and error correction. A nonparametric unseen species model with Euler transformation was used to estimate a lower bound on total TCR beta diversity. The public reads were reprocessed in TCRdb via fastp at Q25 and MiXCR, keeping in-frame beta chains. Each record represents a unique CDR3 protein, reported with the most common genes and DNA among its rows. TCRdb assigned the V and J calls; the authors' analysis was not used. The sample profile shows about 1.4 million distinct CDR3 sequences; around 59% of them were found once. The ten largest clones add up to over 5% of the sample.

Details on this clonotype: It has no known antigen specificity. The input lacks base qualities; no much larger clone sits a single base away.

Sequenced sample: blood. The rearranged chain carries TRBV28 and TRBJ2-1; tentative D gene TRBD1, with 6 bases matching. The TCR originated in a man aged 18 to 35 in good health. The DNA is TGTGCCAGCAGTCTACCTAGCAGGGGGCAGTTCTTC. This translates into CASSLPSRGQFF.